Given below is one TCR beta chain in context. This clonotype has at least ten counts. Its recognized antigen is unknown. Its ends do not fully match the called genes, so a read error is possible. This sample was included in a study of T cells in Graves' hyperthyroidism and ophthalmopathy (dated by TCRdb to the late 2010s). Context from the whole study: Peripheral blood samples were taken at the time of initial diagnosis, prior to any treatment. The 100 discovery patients were divided at random into training and test sets in a 7:3 ratio. After blood sampling, hyperthyroidism patients were treated with methimazole at a starting dose of 30 mg daily, and ophthalmopathy patients were treated with high-dose intravenous methylprednisolone. A discovery cohort of 95 to 100 patients, about 43 with Graves' ophthalmopathy and over 55 with stable Graves' hyperthyroidism, was used to find distinguishing TCR V-J signatures. Whether ophthalmopathy could be predicted prospectively was tested in an independent validation cohort made up of 18 to 20 hyperthyroidism patients plus 17 patients who later progressed to ophthalmopathy. The paper reports TCR Vbeta CDR3 sequencing of roughly 140 peripheral blood samples: around 45 ophthalmopathy, under 80 hyperthyroidism and around 17 progressor patients. Thyroid tissue and blood T-cell repertoires from six Graves' hyperthyroidism patients were also compared in the study. Results the study describes overall, beyond this receptor: In validation, the model predicted progression to ophthalmopathy with roughly 66% sensitivity and 72% to 85% specificity, a median of 6.5 months before onset. Blood samples also contained most of the expanded thyroid clonotypes (frequency above 0.001), which suggests that blood repertoires may reflect thyroid immune responses. A 13 V-J signature model separated ophthalmopathy from stable hyperthyroidism, with approximately 87% sensitivity and roughly 82% specificity in cross-validation and 80%/75% in testing. No statistical method was used to set the sample size in advance, and investigators knew the group allocation.

From the cysteine up to the phenylalanine, the CDR3 has a length of 11 residues. Only the CDR3 DNA stays, 33 bases, in frame from base 1. CDR1 is given as DFQATT and CDR2 as SNEGSKA, both from the germline V gene (reference sequence). The TCR beta CDR3 regions were amplified from RNA transcripts. For the first round of RT-PCR on the TCR CDR3, the HTBI primer set was used together with the Qiagen OneStep RT-PCR kit. Libraries were constructed in a second round of multiplex PCR, after which size selection and purification were performed. Libraries were sequenced paired-end with 100 bp reads on an Illumina HiSeq2000. The authors' pipeline ran thus. SOAPnuke was used to process the raw data, throwing out any read that contained adapters or uncalled bases, had a mean Phred below 15, or lacked an exact constant-primer or identifier match. COPE v1.2.5 was used to merge high-quality paired reads, and clonotypes were defined as unique nucleotide sequences. MiTCR v1.1 was used to align the clonotypes against IMGT TRBV, TRBD and TRBJ reference segments. Analysis was restricted to V-J combinations with a frequency above 0.0001, which covered just over 98% of repertoires. The TCS score was defined as F50 (clonal expansion) divided by E x V (chaos), with BLOSUM62-based TCRdist calculated between CDR3 peptides within each V-J. Welch's t-statistics and random forest reduced roughly 540 V-J features to roughly 13, which were used in a naive Bayes classifier (R e1071). TCRdb ran its own pipeline on the public reads, namely fastp trimming at Q25 and MiXCR clone calling, and kept in-frame beta chains. CDR3 protein sequences are deduplicated, and each keeps its most common genes and DNA. The V and J calls shown here were made by TCRdb, not taken from the authors' results. The sample has more than 500,000 distinct CDR3 sequences on record, 14% of them singletons. The top ten clonotypes cover approximately 15% of the sample.

A patient counted as having stable Graves' hyperthyroidism if no progression to ophthalmopathy occurred over 18 months of follow-up. The hyperthyroidism patients were between 18 and 65 years old and newly diagnosed, with a disease duration of less than 2 months. Any patient with an uncontrolled infection, another autoimmune disease, pregnancy or lactation was excluded. Diagnoses were based on clinical symptoms, serum thyroxine and TRAb, thyroid ultrasound and orbital computed tomography. PBMCs were separated from under 12 ml of fresh peripheral blood using Ficoll-Paque density gradient centrifugation. Total RNA was extracted using Trizol reagent, and RNA quality was assessed on an Agilent 2100 Bioanalyzer.

The sequence was collected from a woman aged 40 to 55 with Graves' hyperthyroidism. The sample consisted of blood. In this chain, TRBV20-1 is recombined with TRBJ1-4; the D gene is perhaps TRBD1, on 5 matching bases. The CDR3 in this case is CQTATNEKLFF. Here is the DNA: TGCCAGACAGCAACAAATGAAAAACTGTTTTTT.